This T cell receptor (beta chain) was profiled in a study of T cell changes during pregnancy in multiple sclerosis. Generated by immunoSEQ multiplex PCR, the TCRdb table keeps only in-frame clones and is missing some. The sample yields around 51,000 clones, around 93% seen once. This sample comprised peripheral blood, obtained in the second trimester of pregnancy. This TCR was recovered from a female donor with multiple sclerosis, enrolled in a pregnancy study.

The CDR3 here is CASSPGQGRYGYTF. The CDR3 DNA reads TGTGCCAGCAGCCCCGGACAGGGCCGCTATGGCTACACCTTC. The chain couples TRBV14 to TRBJ1-2; TRBD1 aligns across 8 bases. With 4 bases clipped from V and 4 bases from J, the junction kept 5 bases outside the gene matches. Germline V lookup: CDR1 SGHDN, CDR2 FVKESK. CDR3 length: 14 amino acids.